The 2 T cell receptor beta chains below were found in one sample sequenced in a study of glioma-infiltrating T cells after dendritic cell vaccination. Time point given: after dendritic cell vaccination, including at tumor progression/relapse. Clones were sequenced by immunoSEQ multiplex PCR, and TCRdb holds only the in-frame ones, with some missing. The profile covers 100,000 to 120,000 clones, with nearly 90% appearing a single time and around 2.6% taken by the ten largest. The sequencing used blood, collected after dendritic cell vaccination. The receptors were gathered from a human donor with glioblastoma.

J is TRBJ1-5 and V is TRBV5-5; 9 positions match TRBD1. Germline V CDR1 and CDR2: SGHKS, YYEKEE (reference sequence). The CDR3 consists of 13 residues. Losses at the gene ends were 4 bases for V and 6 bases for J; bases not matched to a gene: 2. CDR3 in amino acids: CASSTGGGQPQHF. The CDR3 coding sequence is TGTGCCAGCAGCACAGGGGGCGGTCAGCCCCAGCATTTT.

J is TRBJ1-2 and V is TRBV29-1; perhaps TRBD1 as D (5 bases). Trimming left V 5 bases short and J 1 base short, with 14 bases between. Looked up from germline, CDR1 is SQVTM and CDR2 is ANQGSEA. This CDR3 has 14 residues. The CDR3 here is CSVSSGVGNYGYTF. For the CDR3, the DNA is TGCAGCGTTAGTTCGGGGGTGGGTAACTATGGCTACACCTTC.